The clone carrying this T cell receptor beta chain was found a few times. Its antigen is as yet unknown. The record originates from a study of T cell repertoires in cytomegalovirus infection. Study-level background: Newly reported HLA-C-restricted and thoroughly characterized HLA-B-restricted CMV epitopes were employed. Indications came from public TCR beta signatures; they pointed to CMV infection and to a matching HLA type. Overall study results and limits: Using cumulative public TCR beta family frequency, the authors identified those who carried CMV together with the relevant HLA. Predominance within the ex vivo response was attributable to HLA-C-restricted CMV-specific TCR beta clonotypes.

TCRdb analysed the reads with MiXCR anew, one entry per CDR3 protein. The sample has approximately 730,000 distinct CDR3 sequences, around 32% seen once. In germline, CDR1 is MNHNS, CDR2 SASEGT. The V and J ends lost 2 bases and 0 bases respectively, with 11 bases between them. This CDR3 region has 15 residues. The chain carries TRBV6-1 and TRBJ2-7; the D is unclear. The specimen was cultured PBMCs, collected from culture after CMV antigen stimulation. The TCR originated in a human donor in good health (CMV status not recorded). Some clones in this sample may be carry-over from other donors' samples. CDR3 bases: TGTGCCAGCAGTGAATACATCCTAGTCTCCTACGAGCAGTACTTC. It codes for CASSEYILVSYEQYF.